Listed below are T cell receptor beta chains from one sample, sequenced in a study of cytotoxic CD8 clonotypes in ibrutinib-treated CLL. Profiled with immunoSEQ multiplex PCR; TCRdb holds only in-frame clones, not every one. The table records approximately 330,000 clones, just under 80% of them present only once. The material was PBMCs, obtained before ibrutinib treatment. Every receptor here comes from a human donor with chronic lymphocytic leukemia. The CDR3 runs from the conserved cysteine through the conserved F or W. The order of the fields is V gene, J gene, CDR3 protein.

V gene: TRBV7-9; J gene: TRBJ2-1; CDR3 protein: CASRLLSGNNEQFF
V gene: TRBV6-5; J gene: TRBJ2-1; CDR3 protein: CASSYFLAADYNEQFF
V gene: TRBV10-3; J gene: TRBJ2-1; CDR3 protein: CAIRKTGSGTEQFF
V gene: TRBV5-1; J gene: TRBJ1-5; CDR3 protein: CASSLSGRGEGQPQHF
V gene: TRBV14; J gene: TRBJ2-2; CDR3 protein: CASSHRTSVNTGELFF
V gene: TRBV29-1; J gene: TRBJ2-3; CDR3 protein: CSVERRGPVTDTQYF
V gene: TRBV4-2; J gene: TRBJ1-2; CDR3 protein: CASSQAGATNYGYTF
V gene: TRBV30; J gene: TRBJ1-1; CDR3 protein: CAWRRRVDNTEAFF
V gene: TRBV15; J gene: TRBJ1-1; CDR3 protein: CATSRTWETEAFF
V gene: TRBV28; J gene: TRBJ1-1; CDR3 protein: CASSFRLNTEAFF
V gene: TRBV29-1; J gene: TRBJ1-2; CDR3 protein: CSASIDSLYTF
V gene: TRBV4-1; J gene: TRBJ2-7; CDR3 protein: CASSPLGNEQYF
V gene: TRBV28; J gene: TRBJ2-7; CDR3 protein: CASSFRLRRYEQYF
V gene: TRBV5-1; J gene: TRBJ2-2; CDR3 protein: CASSLNAGPNTGELFF
V gene: TRBV5-1; J gene: TRBJ2-7; CDR3 protein: CASSDGPGQGAYEQYF
V gene: TRBV4-1; J gene: TRBJ2-3; CDR3 protein: CASSQRVGVAGLTDTQYF
V gene: TRBV7-3; J gene: TRBJ2-7; CDR3 protein: CASSLDSAGGNEQYF
V gene: TRBV9; J gene: TRBJ2-1; CDR3 protein: CASSLMSGPSPYNEQFF
V gene: TRBV29-1; J gene: TRBJ2-1; CDR3 protein: CSVEGQASSYNEQFF
V gene: TRBV6-5; J gene: TRBJ2-3; CDR3 protein: CASSYSPDPSTDTQYF
V gene: TRBV19; J gene: TRBJ1-4; CDR3 protein: CASSPGTGEKLFF
V gene: TRBV11-3; J gene: TRBJ2-7; CDR3 protein: CASSLSTVGSEQYF
V gene: TRBV7-6; J gene: TRBJ2-7; CDR3 protein: CASSLDGTGGAISYEQYF
V gene: TRBV7-8; J gene: TRBJ1-3; CDR3 protein: CASSLVFGVRGNTIYF
V gene: TRBV28; J gene: TRBJ2-3; CDR3 protein: CASSFQEMREGQDTQYF
V gene: TRBV29-1; J gene: TRBJ2-5; CDR3 protein: CSGGGAGVGETQYF
V gene: TRBV5-1; J gene: TRBJ2-1; CDR3 protein: CASSAGQGSSNEQFF
V gene: TRBV4-2; J gene: TRBJ1-4; CDR3 protein: CASSQRSGRQHDEKLFF
V gene: TRBV27; J gene: TRBJ1-1; CDR3 protein: CASSLYRAGVNTEAFF
V gene: TRBV4-3; J gene: TRBJ1-3; CDR3 protein: CASSQDITAGNTIYF
V gene: TRBV2; J gene: TRBJ2-1; CDR3 protein: CASSLGPYNEQFF
V gene: TRBV18; J gene: TRBJ2-5; CDR3 protein: CASSPNQQEGQETQYF
V gene: TRBV5-1; J gene: TRBJ1-4; CDR3 protein: CASSLGGPEEKLFF
V gene: TRBV5-4; J gene: TRBJ2-7; CDR3 protein: CASSLPHGEQYF
V gene: TRBV2; J gene: TRBJ1-5; CDR3 protein: CASSELTFNQPQHF
V gene: TRBV7-2; J gene: TRBJ1-5; CDR3 protein: CASSLDRDTHSNQPQHF
V gene: TRBV15; J gene: TRBJ2-5; CDR3 protein: CATSRSPLETQYF
V gene: TRBV29-1; J gene: TRBJ1-2; CDR3 protein: CSVRDRVITDYGYTF
V gene: TRBV28; J gene: TRBJ2-7; CDR3 protein: CASSFTSFHEQYF
V gene: TRBV19; J gene: TRBJ2-2; CDR3 protein: CASSPQAYAGELFF
V gene: TRBV11-3; J gene: TRBJ2-1; CDR3 protein: CASSSLLAAKVFF
V gene: TRBV4-3; J gene: TRBJ2-7; CDR3 protein: CASSQGTGPQYEQYF
V gene: TRBV20-1; J gene: TRBJ2-3; CDR3 protein: CSAITLDTQYF
V gene: TRBV6-5; J gene: TRBJ2-2; CDR3 protein: CASSYSTGELFF
V gene: TRBV5-6; J gene: TRBJ1-1; CDR3 protein: CASSPLGRLGTEAFF
V gene: TRBV2; J gene: TRBJ2-1; CDR3 protein: CASIGQASYNEQFF